Below, 4 T cell receptor beta chains from the same sample are listed, as sequenced in a study of Ad26.COV2.S vaccination and SARS-CoV-2 variants. The table came from immunoSEQ multiplex PCR; TCRdb's copy has only in-frame clones and leaves some out. The sample consists of around 320,000 clones, around 83% of them appearing once. Treatment here: approximately 18 received Ad26.COV2.S at low or high dose, single or two shots; about five received placebo; per-sample allocation not given. Day 63 after the first vaccine or placebo injection was the time point for sampling. The sample in question was peripheral blood, obtained in a trial of Ad26.COV2.S vaccine versus placebo. These TCRs come from a person between 18 and 65 years old who received the Ad26.COV2.S COVID-19 vaccine or a placebo.

The chain joins TRBV11-2 to TRBJ1-2; TRBD1 is a possible D gene (5 bases). The CDR3 covers 14 residues. Trimming cost V 1 base and J 12 bases, with 18 bases left between them. CDR1 SGHAT and CDR2 FQNNGV come from the germline V gene. CDR3 nucleotides: TGTGCCAGCAGCTTAGGGGGCGGGATGGTGGGCCACACCTTC. Protein: CASSLGGGMVGHTF. The complete variable domain, with remaining parts taken from reference TRBV11-2 and TRBJ1-2, reads EAGVAQSPRYKIIEKRQSVAFWCNPISGHATLYWYQQILGQGPKLLIQFQNNGVVDDSQLPKDRFSAERLKGVDSTLKIQPAKLEDSAVYLCASSLGGGMVGHTFGSGTRLTVV.

This rearrangement joins TRBV6-6 to TRBJ1-2; TRBD1 might be the D (5 bases). V gave up 0 bases and J gave up 14 bases, with 19 bases separating them. Germline CDR1 MNHNY, CDR2 SVGAGI (reference sequence). The CDR3 covers 14 residues. The CDR3 spells CASSYSGQGPTATF. The CDR3 DNA sequence: TGTGCCAGCAGTTACTCGGGTCAGGGCCCCACCGCGACCTTC.

The rearrangement joins TRBV6-5 to TRBJ1-6, with 7 bases matching TRBD1. The V gene end was trimmed by 0 bases and the J gene end by 8 bases; junction bases not matched to a gene: 4. Germline assignment: CDR1 MNHEY and CDR2 SVGAGI. This CDR3 has 15 residues. The CDR3 spells CASSYSRDSYSPLHF. CDR3 DNA sequence: TGTGCCAGCAGTTACTCGAGGGACAGTTATTCACCCCTCCACTTT.

The CDR3 loop reads CASSQGQGNSPLHF. DNA for the CDR3: TGCGCCAGCAGCCAAGGGCAGGGAAATTCACCCCTCCACTTT. The rearrangement uses TRBV4-3 and TRBJ1-6, with D possibly being TRBD1 (5 bases). CDR3 length: 14 residues. Germline-derived CDR1 and CDR2 are LGHNA and YSLEER. The V gene lost 1 base and the J gene lost 7 bases, with 8 bases spanning the gap.